The rows below give T cell receptor beta chains drawn from one sample of a study of T cell responses to AZD1222 COVID-19 vaccine. Generated by immunoSEQ multiplex PCR, the TCRdb table keeps only in-frame clones and is missing some. Recorded for this sample: over 130,000 clones. Sequencing input: peripheral blood. All receptors derive from an adult in good health. Each CDR3 is given with its conserved first and last residue. Each record gives: V gene, J gene, D gene, CDR3 DNA, CDR3 protein. The D gene is left open where the match is weak.

V: TRBV7-8
J: TRBJ1-4
D: -
DNA: TGTGCCAGCAGCCCCGGTACGACAGCAACTAATGAAAAACTGTTTTTT
CDR3: CASSPGTTATNEKLFF

V: TRBV3-1/TRBV3-2
J: TRBJ1-2
D: -
DNA: TGTGCCAGCAGCCAAGGCTGGGGCGGAGGCTATGGCTACACCTTC
CDR3: CASSQGWGGGYGYTF

V: TRBV5-6
J: TRBJ1-1
D: TRBD1
DNA: TGTGCCAGCAGCTTGTTGTGGGGACAGTTGAACACTGAAGCTTTCTTT
CDR3: CASSLLWGQLNTEAFF

V: TRBV7-9
J: TRBJ1-2
D: -
DNA: TGTGCCAGCAGCTTCGGGGGGGTCTATGGCTACACCTTC
CDR3: CASSFGGVYGYTF

V: TRBV2
J: TRBJ1-2
D: TRBD1
DNA: TGTGCCAGCAGTCGGACAGGGGGCGTTATTGGCTACACCTTC
CDR3: CASSRTGGVIGYTF

V: TRBV28
J: TRBJ1-3
D: -
DNA: TGTGCCAGCAGACCTACAGGTTTTGTGTTCCGAAACACCATATATTTT
CDR3: CASRPTGFVFRNTIYF

V: TRBV28
J: TRBJ2-1
D: TRBD2
DNA: TGTGCCGGACAAGCGGGGCGGGGAACCTACAATGAGCAGTTCTTC
CDR3: CAGQAGRGTYNEQFF

V: TRBV25-1
J: TRBJ2-7
D: TRBD1
DNA: TGTGCCAGCACCACGACAGGGAGCGAGCAGTACTTC
CDR3: CASTTTGSEQYF

V: TRBV6-2/TRBV6-3
J: TRBJ1-1
D: -
DNA: TGTGCCAGCAGTCCACCCCAGGGGAACACTGAAGCTTTCTTT
CDR3: CASSPPQGNTEAFF

V: TRBV6-6
J: TRBJ1-6
D: -
DNA: TGTGCCAGCAGCACAGGTAGAAATTCACCCCTCCACTTT
CDR3: CASSTGRNSPLHF

V: TRBV4-2
J: TRBJ2-3
D: -
DNA: TGTGCCAGCAGCCCACTAAGCACAGATACGCAGTATTTT
CDR3: CASSPLSTDTQYF

V: TRBV9
J: TRBJ2-1
D: TRBD1
DNA: TGTGCCAGCAGCGTAGGAGTGGGGGACAGCTACAATGAGCAGTTCTTC
CDR3: CASSVGVGDSYNEQFF

V: TRBV2
J: TRBJ2-1
D: TRBD1
DNA: TGTGCCAGCCACCGGGACAGGTCCTACAATGAGCAGTTCTTC
CDR3: CASHRDRSYNEQFF

V: TRBV5-6
J: TRBJ2-4
D: -
DNA: TGTGCCAGCAGCTTGCGTATGGTCAAAAACATTCAGTACTTC
CDR3: CASSLRMVKNIQYF

V: TRBV29-1
J: TRBJ2-7
D: -
DNA: TGCAGCGTGTCGGGGCAGGGTGACTCCGAGCAGTACTTC
CDR3: CSVSGQGDSEQYF

V: TRBV18
J: TRBJ1-2
D: TRBD1
DNA: TGTGCCAGCTCACCAGGCGGACAGGGCGGCGTCGGCTACACCTTC
CDR3: CASSPGGQGGVGYTF

V: TRBV28
J: TRBJ1-6
D: TRBD1
DNA: TGTGCCAGCAGTGAACCGGGACAGGGTTATTCACCCCTCCACTTT
CDR3: CASSEPGQGYSPLHF

V: TRBV7-9
J: TRBJ2-1
D: -
DNA: TGTGCCAGCAGCTTCTCGGGGTTGGAGTTCTTC
CDR3: CASSFSGLEFF

V: TRBV11-2
J: TRBJ2-1
D: TRBD1
DNA: TGTGCCAGCAGCTCACAACAGGGGGCCAGGAATGAGCAGTTCTTC
CDR3: CASSSQQGARNEQFF

V: TRBV30
J: TRBJ1-6
D: -
DNA: TGTGCCTGGGAGGTCGCAGGAAATTCACCCCTCCACTTT
CDR3: CAWEVAGNSPLHF

V: TRBV6-1
J: TRBJ1-3
D: -
DNA: TGTGCCAGCAGTGAAAGATCTCTCTCTGGAAACACCATATATTTT
CDR3: CASSERSLSGNTIYF

V: TRBV19
J: TRBJ2-5
D: -
DNA: TGTGCCAGTAGCTCTGGCTTGAGGGAGACCCAGTACTTC
CDR3: CASSSGLRETQYF

V: TRBV2
J: TRBJ1-6
D: -
DNA: TGTGCCAGCGGCAGCCTAGGTAATTCACCCCTCCACTTT
CDR3: CASGSLGNSPLHF

V: TRBV11-1
J: TRBJ1-6
D: TRBD1
DNA: TGTGCCAGCAGCCCCCGGGACAGGGTGGATTCACCCCTCCACTTT
CDR3: CASSPRDRVDSPLHF

V: TRBV18
J: TRBJ2-5
D: -
DNA: TGTGCCAGCTCACCAGTAGGGCTGTTAGAGACCCAGTACTTC
CDR3: CASSPVGLLETQYF

V: TRBV19
J: TRBJ1-1
D: -
DNA: TGTGCCAGTAGTTCTTATCCTACGGGGGAAAAGACCACTGAAGCTTTCTTT
CDR3: CASSSYPTGEKTTEAFF

V: TRBV5-6
J: TRBJ2-2
D: TRBD1
DNA: TGTGCCAGCAGCTTCGGACAGGGGGTTCGGACCGGGGAGCTGTTTTTT
CDR3: CASSFGQGVRTGELFF

V: TRBV2
J: TRBJ2-7
D: TRBD2
DNA: TGTGCCAGCAGCGAGAGACCTAGCGGGGAACTATACGAGCAGTACTTC
CDR3: CASSERPSGELYEQYF

V: TRBV11-2
J: TRBJ1-2
D: -
DNA: TGTGCCAGCAGCCCCCCCGGACCCAGGCTCACCCTATATGGCTACACCTTC
CDR3: CASSPPGPRLTLYGYTF

V: TRBV4-2
J: TRBJ1-2
D: -
DNA: TGTGCCAGCAGCCAAGAAGTGGCCGTCAGGGGTGGCTACACCTTC
CDR3: CASSQEVAVRGGYTF

V: TRBV19
J: TRBJ1-2
D: -
DNA: TGTGCCAGCTTCGGGATTTATGGCTACACCTTC
CDR3: CASFGIYGYTF

V: TRBV18
J: TRBJ1-1
D: -
DNA: TGTGCCAGCTCACCATTGGGGGCAAGCACTGAAGCTTTCTTT
CDR3: CASSPLGASTEAFF

V: TRBV11-2
J: TRBJ1-3
D: -
DNA: TGTGCCAGCAGCTTAGCTGGCTCTGGAAACACCATATATTTT
CDR3: CASSLAGSGNTIYF

V: TRBV5-8
J: TRBJ1-5
D: -
DNA: TGTGCCAGCAGCTTTGTGGCAGGGGCCATCGATCAGCCCCAGCATTTT
CDR3: CASSFVAGAIDQPQHF